These 30 T cell receptor beta chains share one sample of origin, sequenced in a study of T-cell memory formation after mild COVID-19 (dated by TCRdb to the early 2020s). The method was 5' RACE. TCRdb shows the sequencer as Illumina NovaSeq 6000. The raw public reads went through TCRdb reprocessing: fastp at Q25, MiXCR clone calling, in-frame beta chains kept. Rows merge per CDR3 protein into single entries with the most common DNA and genes. The sample table lists about 140,000 distinct CDR3 sequences, around 15% of them with a count of one. Of the sample, around 30% falls within the top ten clones. Sequencing used PBMCs or a T cell subset sorted from them (not recorded which). The source is an adult woman who had mild COVID-19 (a few samples of this study predate the infection). The sample titles of this study are shuffled in the database, so cell type and time point are left out; the donor was told from shared clones.

This rearrangement joins TRBV5-6 to TRBJ2-4, with D perhaps matching TRBD1 or TRBD2 (5 bases each). The CDR3 length is 12 residues. Trimming shortened V by 3 bases and J by 6 bases, and 7 bases separated the two germline ends. Germline CDR1 and CDR2: SGHDT and YYEEEE. The CDR3 protein is CASSSGGNIQYF. The CDR3 bases are TGTGCCAGCAGCTCTGGGGGAAACATTCAGTACTTC.

This clonotype was counted between two and nine times. The V and J genes are TRBV19 and TRBJ2-7; no definite D call. Germline values: CDR1 LNHDA, CDR2 SQIVND (reference sequence). V was clipped by 3 bases and J by 2 bases, with 14 bases between them. This CDR3 contains 15 residues. DNA of the CDR3: TGTGCCAGTAGTATCACCCTAGTGGGGACCTACGAGCAGTACTTC. Translated, it gives CASSITLVGTYEQYF.

The sample holds a few counts of this clonotype. V and J are TRBV9 and TRBJ2-1, with 8 bases that match TRBD2. The CDR3 runs to 14 residues. V dropped 4 bases and J dropped 6; count of bases not matched to a gene: 6. Germline-derived CDR1 and CDR2 are SGDLS and YYNGEE. CDR3 bases: TGTGCCAGCAGCAGCGGGGGTAGCGGCAATGAGCAGTTCTTC. Translation gives CASSSGGSGNEQFF.

Only a few counts were recorded for this clonotype. A much larger clone lies a single base off, so this may be a read error. The chain joins TRBV11-2 to TRBJ2-7; D ambiguous. The CDR3 is 10 amino acids. V was trimmed by 4 bases and J by 3 bases, leaving 1 base between them. Germline V CDR1 and CDR2: SGHAT, FQNNGV. As DNA, the CDR3 is TGTGCCAGCAGCTACTACGAGCAGTACTTC. Amino acid sequence: CASSYYEQYF. The entire variable domain, with the rest obtained from reference TRBV11-2 and TRBJ2-7, is as follows: EAGVAQSPRYKIIEKRQSVAFWCNPISGHATLYWYQQILGQGPKLLIQFQNNGVVDDSQLPKDRFSAERLKGVDSTLKIQPAKLEDSAVYLCASSYYEQYFGPGTRLTVT.

This clonotype was picked up a small number of times. CDR3: CASSFEGTNYGYTF. As DNA, the CDR3 is TGCGCCAGCAGCTTTGAGGGGACGAACTATGGCTACACCTTC. The chain recombines TRBV5-1 with TRBJ1-2; D is possibly TRBD1 (5 bases). The V gene lost 2 bases and the J gene lost 2 bases, with 10 bases spanning the gap. This CDR3 has 14 amino acids. Per germline, CDR1 SGHRS and CDR2 YFSETQ. Drawing the rest from reference TRBV5-1 and TRBJ1-2, the complete variable domain is KAGVTQTPRYLIKTRGQQVTLSCSPISGHRSVSWYQQTPGQGLQFLFEYFSETQRNKGNFPGRFSGRQFSNSRSEMNVSTLELGDSALYLCASSFEGTNYGYTFGSGTRLTVV.

The gene calls are TRBV2 and TRBJ2-1, with 10 bases lining up with TRBD2. Germline CDR1 is SNHLY and CDR2 is FYNNEI. CDR3 length equals 18 residues. With V trimmed by 1 base and J by 5 bases, 11 bases remained unmatched. CDR3 DNA sequence: TGTGCCAGCAGTGAAGGGTTACTAGCGGGAATGGAACACAATGAGCAGTTCTTC. It encodes CASSEGLLAGMEHNEQFF.

CDR3 loop: CASSLEAGGNLYNEQFF. CDR3 DNA: TGTGCCAGCAGCTTAGAGGCCGGTGGGAATCTTTACAATGAGCAGTTCTTC. The chain links TRBV7-6 to TRBJ2-1; no reliable D call. The CDR3 length is 17 residues. V was shortened by 1 base and J by 4 bases, with 17 bases between the two germline ends. From germline, CDR1 is SGHVS and CDR2 FNYEAQ.

The genes are TRBV24-1 and TRBJ2-7, with D possibly being TRBD1 (6 bases). CDR1 is KGHDR, CDR2 SFDVKD, per germline. CDR3 length: 14 residues. V lost 2 bases to trimming and J lost 4 bases, with 11 bases between them. CDR3: CATSDSTQGYEQYF. Here the CDR3 DNA reads TGTGCCACCAGTGATTCAACACAGGGTTACGAGCAGTACTTC.

The CDR3 loop is CATGEGNQPQHF. The CDR3 DNA reads TGTGCCACCGGAGAGGGGAATCAGCCCCAGCATTTT. The V gene is TRBV24-1, the J gene TRBJ1-5; a possible D gene is TRBD1 (5 bases). Germline V gives CDR1 KGHDR, CDR2 SFDVKD. Trimming shortened V by 9 bases and J by 4 bases, and 9 bases separated the two germline ends. The CDR3 extends over 12 amino acids.

This clonotype occurred a few times. The chain carries TRBV7-9 and TRBJ1-1; no clear D gene. CDR3 length: 12 residues. Per germline, CDR1 SEHNR and CDR2 FQNEAQ (reference sequence). The V gene lost 2 bases and the J gene lost 5 bases, with 6 bases spanning the gap. The CDR3 sequence: CASSLMVTEAFF. As DNA, the CDR3 is TGTGCCAGCAGCTTAATGGTGACTGAAGCTTTCTTT.

V is TRBV12-3 or TRBV12-4 and J is TRBJ1-6; TRBD1 aligns across 8 bases. Losses at the gene ends were 1 base for V and 0 bases for J; bases not matched to a gene: 11. This CDR3 spans 20 amino acids. CDR3 sequence reads: CASSLVWTGRGSSYNSPLHF. The CDR3 nucleotides read TGTGCCAGCAGTTTAGTCTGGACAGGGAGGGGTAGCTCCTATAATTCACCCCTCCACTTT.

The rearrangement links TRBV5-1 to TRBJ2-7, with 11 bases aligning to TRBD2. Germline V lookup: CDR1 SGHRS, CDR2 YFSETQ. This CDR3 has 15 amino acids. J was trimmed by 3 bases and V by 2 bases; bases with no gene match: 4. CDR3 DNA sequence: TGCGCCAGCAGCTTTACCGGGACTAGCGGCTACGAGCAGTACTTC. The encoded protein is CASSFTGTSGYEQYF.

The genes are TRBV7-8 and TRBJ2-5, with TRBD1 as a possible D gene (5 bases). The CDR3 is made up of 17 amino acids. Germline V gene lookup returns CDR1 SGHVS and CDR2 FQNEAQ. Deletions cut 5 bases from V and 5 bases from J, with 24 bases between. DNA for the CDR3: TGTGCCAGCAGCGCATCTAGAAGCGAGATTGGGGCGGAGACCCAGTACTTC. This sequence encodes CASSASRSEIGAETQYF.

The chain employs TRBV4-1 and TRBJ2-1; 8 bases are shared with TRBD2. The CDR3 covers 12 residues. V shed 6 bases, J shed 7 bases, and the junction held 2 bases outside the gene matches. The germline V gene has CDR1 MGHRA and CDR2 YSYEKL. CDR3 residues: CASRGGRNEQFF. The CDR3 DNA is TGCGCCAGCAGAGGCGGGAGGAATGAGCAGTTCTTC.

The chain couples TRBV23-1 to TRBJ2-1; D gene unclear. TRBV23-1 is treated as an ORF (open reading frame) with a function not yet certain. Deletions cut 0 bases from V and 7 bases from J, with 4 bases between. This CDR3 has 12 residues. CDR3 region: CASSQSFNEQFF. The CDR3 DNA reads as TGCGCCAGCAGTCAATCGTTTAATGAGCAGTTCTTC.

This clonotype showed up just a few times. The gene calls are TRBV2 and TRBJ2-1; 11 nucleotides line up with TRBD2. This CDR3 comprises 16 residues. Trimming took 4 bases from V and 8 from J; bases not matched to a gene: 10. The germline gives CDR1 SNHLY, CDR2 FYNNEI. DNA for the CDR3: TGTGCCAGCAGTGCGTTACTAGCGGGGGCCGCAGATGAGCAGTTCTTC. Translated, it gives CASSALLAGAADEQFF.

This clonotype was observed a few times. CDR3: CASSADRGVNEQYF. The CDR3 DNA follows: TGTGCCAGCAGCGCAGACAGAGGAGTAAACGAGCAGTACTTC. The chain uses TRBV5-5 and TRBJ2-7; D perhaps matches TRBD1 (5 bases). CDR1 is SGHKS and CDR2 is YYEKEE in the germline V gene (reference sequence). Trimming cost V 4 bases and J 5 bases, with 16 bases left between them. The CDR3 spans 14 residues.

The genes are TRBV9 and TRBJ2-1, with 8 bases aligning to TRBD1. The CDR3 consists of 15 residues. The V gene end was trimmed by 3 bases and the J gene end by 3 bases; junction bases not matched to a gene: 5. The germline gives CDR1 SGDLS, CDR2 YYNGEE. DNA for the CDR3: TGTGCCAGCAGCGATACAGGGGGAAGCTACAATGAGCAGTTCTTC. Encoded protein: CASSDTGGSYNEQFF.

J is TRBJ1-5 and V is TRBV21-1; no DNA check was done on the table's D call, TRBD1. TRBV21-1 is flagged as a pseudogene. This CDR3 spans 13 amino acids. The CDR3 sequence is CASSWERPQPQHF. DNA of the CDR3: TGTGCCAGCAGCTGGGAAAGGCCTCAGCCCCAGCATTTT.

This chain connects TRBV9 to TRBJ2-7, with 9 positions matching TRBD1. Germline CDR1 reads SGDLS; CDR2 reads YYNGEE. The CDR3 length is 14 residues. The V and J ends lost 0 bases and 4 bases, in that order; junction bases with no gene match: 2. This chain's CDR3 is CASSVEGQGYEQYF. CDR3 DNA sequence: TGTGCCAGCAGCGTAGAAGGACAGGGGTACGAGCAGTACTTC.

This clonotype was found a few times. The limits of the CDR3 on the DNA are not certain, so only TCRdb's listed CDR3 is given. The J gene is TRBJ2-3, the V gene TRBV12-3 or TRBV12-4. The CDR3 has 18 amino acids, counting both end residues. The CDR3 sequence: CASSLYGSATTVADTQYF.

The chain combines TRBV2 with TRBJ1-5; D remains ambiguous. The CDR3 contains 17 residues. Trimming pared 4 bases from V and 3 bases from J, leaving 19 bases between. Germline V gene data show CDR1 as SNHLY and CDR2 as FYNNEI. CDR3 region: CASSAFGVGKANQPQHF. CDR3 in DNA: TGTGCCAGCAGTGCTTTTGGGGTTGGAAAAGCCAATCAGCCCCAGCATTTT.

V and J are TRBV7-8 and TRBJ2-1; 7 nucleotides align to TRBD2. Germline CDR1 is SGHVS and CDR2 is FQNEAQ. The CDR3 covers 14 residues. V shed 4 bases and J 5 bases; nucleotides not matched to a gene: 5. DNA of the CDR3: TGTGCCAGCAGCTCTAGCGGAGAAAACAATGAGCAGTTCTTC. Encoded protein: CASSSSGENNEQFF.

The chain is built from TRBV24-1 and TRBJ2-3; D is ambiguous. The V gene's germline CDR1 is KGHDR and CDR2 SFDVKD. The CDR3 has 18 residues. V was pared by 2 bases and J by 3 bases, with 20 bases between. The CDR3 region is CATSDSSVERLRTDTQYF. As DNA, the CDR3 is TGTGCCACCAGTGATTCTTCGGTGGAGAGGCTCCGGACAGATACGCAGTATTTT.

This clonotype appeared a few times. This rearrangement joins TRBV7-2 to TRBJ2-1, with TRBD2 as a possible D gene (5 bases). The CDR3 loop spans 19 amino acids. Trimming removed 2 bases from V and 3 bases from J, with 23 bases in between. In germline, CDR1 is SGHTA, CDR2 FQGNSA. CDR3 DNA sequence: TGTGCCAGCAGCTTAAGCATTCTTCAGGCGGGCCTCTTCTACAATGAGCAGTTCTTC. This translates into CASSLSILQAGLFYNEQFF.

This chain uses TRBV7-8 with TRBJ1-5; D gene ambiguous. Trimming left V 3 bases short and J 4 bases short, with 13 bases between. Per germline, CDR1 SGHVS and CDR2 FQNEAQ. This CDR3 is 15 amino acids long. CDR3 in amino acids: CASSFLALGNQPQHF. The CDR3 nucleotides are TGTGCCAGCAGCTTCCTTGCACTGGGAAATCAGCCCCAGCATTTT. Together with reference TRBV7-8 and TRBJ1-5, the CDR3 gives the full variable domain: GAGVSQSPRYKVAKRGQDVALRCDPISGHVSLFWYQQALGQGPEFLTYFQNEAQLDKSGLPSDRFFAERPEGSVSTLKIQRTQQEDSAVYLCASSFLALGNQPQHFGDGTRLSIL.

In nucleotides, the CDR3 is TGTGCCAGCAGTTTAATCGTCGGGCGGGGCACAGATACGCAGTATTTT. Its protein product is CASSLIVGRGTDTQYF. This rearrangement joins TRBV28 to TRBJ2-3, with D possibly TRBD2 on 5 matching bases. The ends were cut back, 2 bases at V and 1 base at J, with 13 bases in the middle. This CDR3 has 16 amino acids. Germline lookup yields CDR1 MDHEN and CDR2 SYDVKM.

This clonotype was observed a handful of times. V is TRBV3-1 and J is TRBJ1-1; no definite D call. CDR1 LGHDT and CDR2 YNNKEL come from the germline V gene (reference sequence). V lost 4 bases to trimming and J lost 4 bases, with 16 bases between them. CDR3 length: 15 amino acids. This CDR3 is CASSPDGVVGTEAFF. In nucleotides, the CDR3 is TGTGCCAGCAGCCCCGATGGGGTAGTGGGCACTGAAGCTTTCTTT. Full variable domain (remainder filled in from reference TRBV3-1 and TRBJ1-1): DTAVSQTPKYLVTQMGNDKSIKCEQNLGHDTMYWYKQDSKKFLKIMFSYNNKELIINETVPNRFSPKSPDKAHLNLHINSLELGDSAVYFCASSPDGVVGTEAFFGQGTRLTVV.

CDR3 sequence (DNA): TGCAGTGCTAGAGATTTCGGGACAGGGATTAATTCACCCCTCCACTTT. The encoded protein is CSARDFGTGINSPLHF. The chain employs TRBV20-1 and TRBJ1-6, with TRBD1 matching over 9 bases. Germline CDR1 and CDR2: DFQATT and SNEGSKA (reference sequence). This CDR3 is built from 16 residues. After removal of 0 bases from V and 6 bases from J, the junction contained 6 bases not matched to a gene.

This chain uses TRBV7-9 with TRBJ2-5, with a tentative D call TRBD1 (6 bases). Trimming stripped 5 bases from V and 5 bases from J, with 12 bases between. The germline V gene encodes CDR1 SEHNR and CDR2 FQNEAQ (reference sequence). This CDR3 comprises 13 residues. Here the CDR3 reads CASSHREKETQYF. CDR3 bases: TGTGCCAGCAGCCACAGGGAAAAGGAGACCCAGTACTTC.